One T cell receptor (beta chain) is described in this entry. It lacks a known antigen. Base qualities are not provided; no much larger clone lies one nucleotide away. These data are taken from a study of blood T cell repertoires in COVID-19 (dated by TCRdb to between 2020 and 2021). General notes on the study: Samples covering the acute and convalescent phases of COVID-19 were provided by collaborators in the United States, Italy and Spain. The prospective study material was composed of cDNA or gDNA derived from T cells, B-cell-depleted T cells, or PBMCs. The dataset comprised deeply sampled blood TCRbeta repertoires from subjects exposed to, actively infected with, or recovered from COVID-19. The repertoires were released in a freely available public database intended as a resource for research on the immune response to SARS-CoV-2. The samples were drawn from the first 160 participants of the ongoing ImmuneRACE study and from 950 to 1,500 subjects provided by 6 global collaborators. The sample metadata nearly always contained a de-identified subject ID, COVID-19 status, age in years and sex. Where available, HLA class I and class II types were taken from metadata supplied by the sample provider and were not determined by assay-based typing.

CDR1 and CDR2 are read off the germline V gene as MDHEN and SYDVKM. V and J are trimmed by 5 bases and 2 bases, and the gene matches miss 2 bases of the junction. Its CDR3 holds 15 amino acids, cysteine through phenylalanine. Only the CDR3 part of the read is kept: 45 bases, read in frame from the first base. On the study overall, not on this receptor specifically: Clinical and demographic metadata were provided uncurated, with the amount varying by source and participant.

Each collaborating institution followed its own protocols to collect whole blood in K2EDTA tubes. For TCRbeta analysis, collaborators shipped samples in one of three forms: frozen whole blood, isolated PBMCs, or DNA extracted from either of those sample types. The immunoSEQ Assay, a bias-controlled multiplex PCR, was used to amplify TCRbeta CDR3 regions from genomic DNA. Per the authors' processing: The number of nucleated cells in each sample was estimated from the amplification of reference gene primers within the assay. To quantify the absolute abundance of each unique TCRbeta CDR3 rearrangement, sequence reads were collapsed and filtered. Productive Simpson clonality was computed per sample as the square root of Simpson's diversity index over productive rearrangements. In TCRdb, the immuneACCESS table is reduced to in-frame sequences with V and J assigned. These tables do not hold every clone; where another copy was compared, an unresolved V gene accounts for under half, and the others remain unexplained. The V and J calls and clone size were taken over from that table, and D and trimming were inferred from the DNA. The sample table shows 150,000 to 200,000 clones, and roughly nine tenths are seen once. The ten most abundant clones make up 0.78% of the sample.

The chain is encoded by TRBV28 joined to TRBJ2-6; a stretch of 8 junction bases matches TRBD1. The clonotype comes from a woman aged 70-85 years with acute or convalescent COVID-19. Input material: peripheral blood. Read as DNA, the sequence is TGTGCCAGCAGTCCAGGGGGCCCTGGGGCCAACGTCCTGACTTTC. This yields the protein CASSPGGPGANVLTF. With the rest looked up from the reference TRBV28 and TRBJ2-6 genes rather than sequenced, the full variable domain is DVKVTQSSRYLVKRTGEKVFLECVQDMDHENMFWYRQDPGLGLRLIYFSYDVKMKEKGDIPEGYSVSREKKERFSLILESASTNQTSMYLCASSPGGPGANVLTFGAGSRLTVL.